The text below deals with one T cell receptor beta chain. This sample was taken from a study of shared clonotypes between healthy human individuals. The unsorted PBMC sample used ten immunoSEQ deep assay plates. TCRdb's copy holds only in-frame clones and misses some; the assay was immunoSEQ multiplex PCR. The sample lists about 510,000 clones, 60% to 80% occurring once. Between the trimmed V and J ends, which lost 1 base and 0 bases, there was a span of 5 bases. CDR1 and CDR2 (germline): SGHKS, YYEKEE (reference sequence). The CDR3 is 14 amino acids. Sequenced input: PBMCs. This chain connects TRBV5-5 to TRBJ2-1; unclear D gene. This receptor was taken from a woman aged 40 to 50 in good health. Some clones in this sample may be carry-over from other donors' samples. CDR3 sequence: CASSLRSSYNEQFF. CDR3 bases: TGTGCCAGCAGCTTGAGAAGCTCCTACAATGAGCAGTTCTTC.